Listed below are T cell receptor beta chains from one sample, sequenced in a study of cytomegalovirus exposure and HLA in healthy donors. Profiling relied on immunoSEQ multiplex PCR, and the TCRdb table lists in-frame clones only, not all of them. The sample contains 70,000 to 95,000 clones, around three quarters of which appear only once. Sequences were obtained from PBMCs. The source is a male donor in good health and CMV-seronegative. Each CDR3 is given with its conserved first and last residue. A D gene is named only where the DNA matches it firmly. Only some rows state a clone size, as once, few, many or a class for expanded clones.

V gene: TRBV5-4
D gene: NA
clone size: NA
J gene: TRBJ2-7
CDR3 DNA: TGTGCCAGCAGCTTGGGAGGACAGCCCTACGAGCAGTACTTC
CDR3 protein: CASSLGGQPYEQYF

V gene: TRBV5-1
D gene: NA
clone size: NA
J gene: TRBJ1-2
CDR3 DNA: TGCGCCAGCACCGAGACAGGCCCCTATGGCTACCCCTTC
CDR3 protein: CASTETGPYGYPF

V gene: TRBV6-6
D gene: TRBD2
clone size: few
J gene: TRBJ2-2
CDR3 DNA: TGTGCCAGCAGTTCGGGACTAGAGAACACCGGGGAGCTGTTTTTT
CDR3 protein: CASSSGLENTGELFF

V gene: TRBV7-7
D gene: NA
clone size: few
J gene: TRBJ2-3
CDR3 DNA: TGTGCCAGCAGCTTGGGCAGCACAGATACGCAGTATTTT
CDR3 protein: CASSLGSTDTQYF

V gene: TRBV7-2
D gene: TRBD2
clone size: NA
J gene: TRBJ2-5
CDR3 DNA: TGTGCCAGCAGTCTGGGGTCAGCGGGGGGGCGGGAGACCCAGTACTTC
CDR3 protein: CASSLGSAGGRETQYF

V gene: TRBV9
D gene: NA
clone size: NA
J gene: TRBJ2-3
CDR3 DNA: TGTGCCAGCAGCCTACAGCCGGGGGGCCCAGATACGCAGTATTTT
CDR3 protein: CASSLQPGGPDTQYF

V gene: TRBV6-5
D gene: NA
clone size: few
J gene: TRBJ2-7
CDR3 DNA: TGTGCCAGCAGTAATCCCACGGGTTCCCCCTACGAGCAGTACTTC
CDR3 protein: CASSNPTGSPYEQYF

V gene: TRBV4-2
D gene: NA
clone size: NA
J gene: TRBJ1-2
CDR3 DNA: TGTGCCAGCAGCCAGGTTATGTCCAGGGATGGCTACACCTTC
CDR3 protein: CASSQVMSRDGYTF

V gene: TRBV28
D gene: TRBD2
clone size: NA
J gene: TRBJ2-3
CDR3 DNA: TGTGCCAGCTTGACTAGCGGCCCAGATACGCAGTATTTT
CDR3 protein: CASLTSGPDTQYF

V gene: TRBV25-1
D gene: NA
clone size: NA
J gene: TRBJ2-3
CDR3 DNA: TGTGCCACTAAGGAGAGCTCTAGCACAGATACGCAGTATTTT
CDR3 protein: CATKESSSTDTQYF

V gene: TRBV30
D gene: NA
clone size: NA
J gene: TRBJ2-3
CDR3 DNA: TGTGCCTGGAGTGAAACACTAGCTAGGGGGCAGTATTTT
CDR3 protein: CAWSETLARGQYF

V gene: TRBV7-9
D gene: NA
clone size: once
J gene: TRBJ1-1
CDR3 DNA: TGTGCCAGCAGCTTAGAGGACTCAATCCCAAACACTGAAGCTTTCTTT
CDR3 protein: CASSLEDSIPNTEAFF

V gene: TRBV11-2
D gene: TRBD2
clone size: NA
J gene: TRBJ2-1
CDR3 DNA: TGTGCCAGCAGCTCGCCTAGCGGGAGTCTCAATGAGCAGTTCTTC
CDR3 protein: CASSSPSGSLNEQFF

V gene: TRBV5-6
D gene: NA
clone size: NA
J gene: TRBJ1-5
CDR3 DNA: TGTGCCAGCAGCTTTCAACAATATCAGCCCCAGCATTTT
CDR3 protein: CASSFQQYQPQHF

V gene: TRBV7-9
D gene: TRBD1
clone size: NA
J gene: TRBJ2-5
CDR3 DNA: TGTGCCAGCAGCTTCGGGACAGGGTACCAAGAGACCCAGTACTTC
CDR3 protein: CASSFGTGYQETQYF

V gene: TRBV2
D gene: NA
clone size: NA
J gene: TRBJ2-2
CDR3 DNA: TGTGCCAGCAGTGTCCATGGCAGTTCCACCGGGGAGCTGTTTTTT
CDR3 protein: CASSVHGSSTGELFF

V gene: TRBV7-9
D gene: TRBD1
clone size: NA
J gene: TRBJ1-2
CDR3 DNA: TGTGCCAGCAGTTCGACAGGGTGGAATGGCTACACCTTC
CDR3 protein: CASSSTGWNGYTF

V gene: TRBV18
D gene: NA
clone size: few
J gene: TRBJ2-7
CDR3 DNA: TGTGCCAGCTCACCATCAGGGGGGACCCCAGACCCCCTCGAGCAGTACTTC
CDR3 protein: CASSPSGGTPDPLEQYF

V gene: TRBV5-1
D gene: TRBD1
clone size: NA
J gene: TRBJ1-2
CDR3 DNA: TGCGCCAGCAGCTTGGGCGGTCCGGGACAGCTTTATGGCTACACCTTC
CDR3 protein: CASSLGGPGQLYGYTF

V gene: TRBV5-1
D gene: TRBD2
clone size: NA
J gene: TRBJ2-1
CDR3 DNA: TGCGCCAGCAGCTGGGGCCTAGCGGGAGGGATATCCTCCTACAATGAGCAGTTCTTC
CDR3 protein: CASSWGLAGGISSYNEQFF

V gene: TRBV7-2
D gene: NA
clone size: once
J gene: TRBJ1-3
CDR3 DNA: TGTGCCAGCAGCATACAGGGTGGGAACTCTGGAAACACCATATATTTT
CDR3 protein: CASSIQGGNSGNTIYF

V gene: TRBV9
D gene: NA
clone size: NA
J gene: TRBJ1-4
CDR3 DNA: TGTGCCAGCAGCGTAGGGGGGGGAGGGAGCGAAAAACTGTTTTTT
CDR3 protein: CASSVGGGGSEKLFF

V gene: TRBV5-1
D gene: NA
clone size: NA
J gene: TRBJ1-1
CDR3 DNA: TGCGCCAGCAGCTTTTCGGGGAACACTGAAGCTTTCTTT
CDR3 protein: CASSFSGNTEAFF

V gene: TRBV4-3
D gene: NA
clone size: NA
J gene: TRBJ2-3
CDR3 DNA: TGCGCCAGCAGCCAAGATGGGCCGAGCACAGATACGCAGTATTTT
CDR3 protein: CASSQDGPSTDTQYF

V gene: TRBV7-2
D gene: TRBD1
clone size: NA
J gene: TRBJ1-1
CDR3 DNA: TGTGCCAGCAGCTTAAGGACAGGGCACACTGAAGCTTTCTTT
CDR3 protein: CASSLRTGHTEAFF

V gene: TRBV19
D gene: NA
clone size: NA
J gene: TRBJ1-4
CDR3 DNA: TGTGCCAGTAGTGGGGGCCCGATAGGGGCTAATGAAAAACTGTTTTTT
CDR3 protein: CASSGGPIGANEKLFF

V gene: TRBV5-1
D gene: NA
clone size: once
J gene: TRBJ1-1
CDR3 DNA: TGCGCCAGCAGCTTGGACTCCCAATCGGACACTGAAGCTTTCTTT
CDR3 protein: CASSLDSQSDTEAFF

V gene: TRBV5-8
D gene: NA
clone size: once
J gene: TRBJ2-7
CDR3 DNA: TGTGCCACACCGGGGGGGCGGACAGGACTTGGGGAGCAGTACTTC
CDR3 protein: CATPGGRTGLGEQYF

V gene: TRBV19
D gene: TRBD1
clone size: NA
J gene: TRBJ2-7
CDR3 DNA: TGTGCCAGGCCCGACCCCGGGACAGTTACATCTAACGAGCAGTACTTC
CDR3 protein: CARPDPGTVTSNEQYF

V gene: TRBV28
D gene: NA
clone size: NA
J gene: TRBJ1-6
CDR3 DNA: TGTGCCAGCAGTTTTGCGGGGACTGCCTATAATTCACCCCTCCACTTT
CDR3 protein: CASSFAGTAYNSPLHF

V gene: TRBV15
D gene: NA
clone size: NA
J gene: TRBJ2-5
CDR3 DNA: TGTGCCACCAGCAGAGATCCGACAGGCCAAGAGACCCAGTACTTC
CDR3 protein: CATSRDPTGQETQYF

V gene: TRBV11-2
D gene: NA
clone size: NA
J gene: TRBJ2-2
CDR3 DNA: TGTGCCAGCAGCTCCTACACCGGGGAGCTGTTTTTT
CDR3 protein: CASSSYTGELFF

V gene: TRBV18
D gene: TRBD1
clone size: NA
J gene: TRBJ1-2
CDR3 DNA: TGTGCCAGCTCACCGGCAGGGGGCACGGGCTATGGCTACACCTTC
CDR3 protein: CASSPAGGTGYGYTF

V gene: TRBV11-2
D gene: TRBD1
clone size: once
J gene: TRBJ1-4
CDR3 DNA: TGTGCCAGCAGCCTCTCCACAGGGGGCGGAGAAAAACTGTTTTTT
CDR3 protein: CASSLSTGGGEKLFF

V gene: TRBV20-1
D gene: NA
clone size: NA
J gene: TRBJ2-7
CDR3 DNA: TGCAGTACCGGTAGCTCCTACGAGCAGTACTTC
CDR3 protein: CSTGSSYEQYF

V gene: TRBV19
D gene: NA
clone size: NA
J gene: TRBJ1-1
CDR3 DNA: TGTGCCAGTAGTATAGGGCAGAACACTGAAGCTTTCTTT
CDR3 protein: CASSIGQNTEAFF